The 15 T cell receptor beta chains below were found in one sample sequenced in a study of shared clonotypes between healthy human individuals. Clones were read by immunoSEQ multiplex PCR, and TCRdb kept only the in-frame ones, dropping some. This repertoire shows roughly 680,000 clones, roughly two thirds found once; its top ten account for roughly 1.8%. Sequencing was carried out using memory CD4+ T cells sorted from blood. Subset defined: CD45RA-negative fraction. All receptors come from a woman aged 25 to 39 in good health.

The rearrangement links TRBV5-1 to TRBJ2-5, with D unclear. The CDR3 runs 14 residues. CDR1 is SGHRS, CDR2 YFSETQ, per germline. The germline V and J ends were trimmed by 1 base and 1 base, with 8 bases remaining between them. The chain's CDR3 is CASSLIPSQETQYF. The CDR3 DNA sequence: TGCGCCAGCAGCTTGATCCCGAGCCAAGAGACCCAGTACTTC.

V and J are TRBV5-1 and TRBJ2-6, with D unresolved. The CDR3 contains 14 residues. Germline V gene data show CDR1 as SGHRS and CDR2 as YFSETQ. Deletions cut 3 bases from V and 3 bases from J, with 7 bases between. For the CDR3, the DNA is TGCGCCAGCAGCTCAAGATATGGGGCCAACGTCCTGACTTTC. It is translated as CASSSRYGANVLTF.

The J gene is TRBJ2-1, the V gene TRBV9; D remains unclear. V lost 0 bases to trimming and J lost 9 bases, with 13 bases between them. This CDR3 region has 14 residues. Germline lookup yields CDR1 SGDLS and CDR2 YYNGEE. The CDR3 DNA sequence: TGTGCCAGCAGCGTAGCTTGGGGTACCCCTGAGCAGTTCTTC. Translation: CASSVAWGTPEQFF.

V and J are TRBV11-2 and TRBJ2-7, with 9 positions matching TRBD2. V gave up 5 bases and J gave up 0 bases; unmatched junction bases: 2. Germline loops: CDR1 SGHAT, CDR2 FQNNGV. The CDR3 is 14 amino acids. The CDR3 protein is CASSRSGSSYEQYF. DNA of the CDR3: TGTGCCAGCAGCCGTAGCGGGAGCTCCTACGAGCAGTACTTC.

The CDR3 nucleotides read TGTGCCAGCAGTGAACCCGTCCAGCCCCAGCATTTT. Translated, it gives CASSEPVQPQHF. The chain combines TRBV6-1 with TRBJ1-5; the D is unclear. CDR1 and CDR2 (germline): MNHNS, SASEGT. The V and J ends lost 2 bases and 7 bases respectively, with 6 bases between them. The CDR3 is made up of 12 amino acids.

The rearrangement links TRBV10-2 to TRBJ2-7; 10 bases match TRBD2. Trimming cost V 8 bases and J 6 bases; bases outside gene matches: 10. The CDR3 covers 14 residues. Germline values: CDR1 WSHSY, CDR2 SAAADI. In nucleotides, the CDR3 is TGCGCCAGCTCCCGACTAGCGGGTGGGAGCGAGCAGTACTTC. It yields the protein CASSRLAGGSEQYF.

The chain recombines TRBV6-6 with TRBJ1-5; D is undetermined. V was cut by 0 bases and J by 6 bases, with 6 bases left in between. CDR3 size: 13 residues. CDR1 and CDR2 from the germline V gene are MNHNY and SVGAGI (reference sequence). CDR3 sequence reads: CASSYSSGQPQHF. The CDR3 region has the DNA TGTGCCAGCAGTTACTCGAGCGGTCAGCCCCAGCATTTT.

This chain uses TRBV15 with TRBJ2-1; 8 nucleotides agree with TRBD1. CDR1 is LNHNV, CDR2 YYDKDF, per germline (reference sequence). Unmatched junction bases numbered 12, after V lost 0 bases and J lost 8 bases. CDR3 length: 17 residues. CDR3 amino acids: CATSRDHTGGLGYEQFF. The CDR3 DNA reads TGTGCCACCAGCAGAGACCATACAGGGGGATTGGGGTATGAGCAGTTCTTC.

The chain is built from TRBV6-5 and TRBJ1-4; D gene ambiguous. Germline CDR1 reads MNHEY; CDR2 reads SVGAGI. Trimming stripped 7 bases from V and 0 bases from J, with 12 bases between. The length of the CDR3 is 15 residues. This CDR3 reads CASTASRSTNEKLFF. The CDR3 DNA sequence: TGTGCCAGCACCGCATCTAGATCAACTAATGAAAAACTGTTTTTT.

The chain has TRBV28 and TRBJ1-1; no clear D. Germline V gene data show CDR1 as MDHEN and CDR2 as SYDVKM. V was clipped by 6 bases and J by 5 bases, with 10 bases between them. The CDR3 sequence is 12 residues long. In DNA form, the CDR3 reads TGTGCCAGCAGCACGGGCGGGACTGAAGCTTTCTTT. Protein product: CASSTGGTEAFF.

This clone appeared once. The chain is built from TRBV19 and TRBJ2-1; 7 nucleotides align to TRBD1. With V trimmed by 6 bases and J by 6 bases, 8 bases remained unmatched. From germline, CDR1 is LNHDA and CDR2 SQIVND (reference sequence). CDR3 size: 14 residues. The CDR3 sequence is CASRRTGDLNEQFF. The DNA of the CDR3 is TGTGCCAGTAGGAGGACAGGAGACCTCAATGAGCAGTTCTTC.

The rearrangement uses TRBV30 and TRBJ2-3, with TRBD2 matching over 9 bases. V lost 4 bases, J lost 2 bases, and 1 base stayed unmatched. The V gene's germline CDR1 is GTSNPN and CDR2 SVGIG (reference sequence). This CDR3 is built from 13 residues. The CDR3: CAWTSGATDTQYF. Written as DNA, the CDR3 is TGTGCCTGGACTAGCGGGGCCACAGATACGCAGTATTTT.

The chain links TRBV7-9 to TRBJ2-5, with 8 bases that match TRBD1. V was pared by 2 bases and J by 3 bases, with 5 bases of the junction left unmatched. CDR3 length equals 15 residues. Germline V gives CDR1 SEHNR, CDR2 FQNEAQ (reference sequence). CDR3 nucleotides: TGTGCCAGCAGCTTATTGGGGACAGGAAAAGAGACCCAGTACTTC. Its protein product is CASSLLGTGKETQYF.

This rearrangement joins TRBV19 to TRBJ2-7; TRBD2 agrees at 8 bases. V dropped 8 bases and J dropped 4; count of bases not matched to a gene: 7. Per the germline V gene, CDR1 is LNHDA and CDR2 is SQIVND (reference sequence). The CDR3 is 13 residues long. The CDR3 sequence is CASGLAGNYEQYF. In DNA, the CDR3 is TGTGCCAGTGGTCTAGCGGGTAATTACGAGCAGTACTTC.

The CDR3 region is CASSGRPGPPIYEQYF. CDR3 nucleotide sequence: TGTGCCAGCAGTGGCAGACCGGGACCGCCGATCTACGAGCAGTACTTC. V gene TRBV25-1 combines with J gene TRBJ2-7; tentatively, D is TRBD1 or TRBD2 (5 bases each). The CDR3 is 16 residues long. CDR1 and CDR2 from the germline V gene are MGHDK and SYGVNS. V was pared by 4 bases and J by 3 bases, with 19 bases between.